This TCR beta chain was sequenced during a study of immune evolution from preneoplasia to lung adenocarcinoma. Overall study results and limits: Top clone frequencies peaked in normal lung, apparently declining through invasive adenocarcinoma. Normal lung had highest clonality; later lesions appeared denser, more diverse.

V gave up 3 bases and J gave up 4 bases, with 7 bases separating them. The CDR3 spans 12 residues. CDR1 and CDR2 from the germline V gene are SGDLS and YYNGEE. Histologic diagnosis was independently verified by two lung pathologists. Sequencing was performed with immunoSEQ multiplex PCR; in TCRdb, only in-frame clones are kept and a portion is missing. The sample lists about 4,500 clones, roughly 90% occurring once. Remarks on this clone: Antigen: not known.

The sequenced sample consisted of FFPE invasive lung adenocarcinoma tissue. This chain connects TRBV9 to TRBJ1-2, with D possibly matching TRBD1 (5 bases). This clonotype was sampled from a person aged 45-65 years with lung adenocarcinoma. Written as DNA, the CDR3 is TGTGCCAGCAGCGGAGGGACCTATGGCTACACCTTC. It specifies CASSGGTYGYTF.